These 15 T cell receptor beta chains came from one sample sequenced in a study of cytomegalovirus exposure and HLA in healthy donors. Amplification used 60 Vbeta primers and 13 Jbeta primers. Clones were sequenced by immunoSEQ multiplex PCR, and TCRdb holds only the in-frame ones, with some missing. In total, the table holds 63,000 or so clones. The sample consisted of PBMCs. All receptors come from a boy younger than 18 in good health and CMV-seronegative.

The J gene is TRBJ2-2, the V gene TRBV30, with TRBD1 as a possible D gene (6 bases). This CDR3 has 15 residues. Trimming took off 3 bases at V and 2 bases at J, with 13 bases between the two ends. The germline gives CDR1 GTSNPN, CDR2 SVGIG (reference sequence). CDR3 DNA sequence: TGTGCCTGGAGAGCTACAGGGAGAAACACCGGGGAGCTGTTTTTT. Amino acids: CAWRATGRNTGELFF.

V is TRBV6-5 and J is TRBJ2-4; 8 positions match TRBD1. In germline, CDR1 is MNHEY, CDR2 SVGAGI. The CDR3 has 15 amino acids. Trimming at V came to 6 bases and at J to 2 bases, leaving 6 bases not matched to a gene. The CDR3, as DNA: TGTGCCAGCAGATCAGGGGGCCTAACCAAAAACATTCAGTACTTC. Protein sequence: CASRSGGLTKNIQYF.

V and J are TRBV19 and TRBJ2-1; weak D call: TRBD2 (7 bases). The CDR3 extends over 15 amino acids. The germline gives CDR1 LNHDA, CDR2 SQIVND (reference sequence). V shed 3 bases and J shed 8 bases, with 17 bases lying between them. The DNA for the CDR3 is TGTGCCAGTAGTATCGGGGGGCGGGGGAGCGATGAGCAGTTCTTC. Its protein is CASSIGGRGSDEQFF.

CDR3 coding DNA: TGCGCCAGCAGTCCAAGCGGGGTTGGGGAGACCCAGTACTTC. This codes for CASSPSGVGETQYF. The genes are TRBV5-1 and TRBJ2-5, with 7 bases aligning to TRBD2. CDR1 is SGHRS and CDR2 is YFSETQ in the germline V gene. Trimming cost V 5 bases and J 5 bases; bases outside gene matches: 9. The CDR3 covers 14 residues.

CDR3 amino acids: CASSLAPFNEQYF. The CDR3, as DNA: TGTGCCAGCAGCTTAGCCCCATTCAACGAGCAGTACTTC. The V call is TRBV7-6, the J call TRBJ2-7; no firm D call. There are 13 residues in the CDR3. CDR1 and CDR2 (germline): SGHVS, FNYEAQ. Trimming shortened V by 0 bases and J by 5 bases, and 8 bases separated the two germline ends. Full variable domain (missing parts from reference TRBV7-6 and TRBJ2-7): GAGVSQSPRYKVTKRGQDVALRCDPISGHVSLYWYRQALGQGPEFLTYFNYEAQQDKSGLPNDRFSAERPEGSISTLTIQRTEQRDSAMYRCASSLAPFNEQYFGPGTRLTVT.

The J gene is TRBJ2-5, the V gene TRBV30; 7 bases match TRBD2. Per the germline V gene, CDR1 is GTSNPN and CDR2 is SVGIG (reference sequence). CDR3 length: 15 amino acids. V lost 2 bases to trimming and J lost 2 bases; unmatched junction nucleotides: 8. CDR3 in amino acids: CAWSSGAGEQETQYF. CDR3 DNA: TGTGCCTGGAGTTCCGGGGCGGGGGAGCAAGAGACCCAGTACTTC.

The gene calls are TRBV5-1 and TRBJ2-7, with D perhaps TRBD2 (6 bases). Germline values: CDR1 SGHRS, CDR2 YFSETQ. Trimming left V 0 bases short and J 7 bases short, with 14 bases between. The CDR3 is made up of 14 amino acids. The CDR3 bases are TGCGCCAGCAGCTTGGAAAGGTTCCGGGGGGAGCAGTACTTC. Amino acid sequence: CASSLERFRGEQYF.

This rearrangement joins TRBV5-1 to TRBJ2-1; the match to TRBD1 covers 7 bases. Germline CDR1 is SGHRS and CDR2 is YFSETQ. V trimming: 0 bases; J trimming: 7 bases; junction bases outside the gene matches: 7. This CDR3 region has 15 residues. The CDR3 loop reads CASSLGTGIANEQFF. Written as DNA, the CDR3 is TGCGCCAGCAGCTTGGGGACAGGAATAGCGAATGAGCAGTTCTTC. The full variable domain, with the rest looked up from reference TRBV5-1 and TRBJ2-1, is KAGVTQTPRYLIKTRGQQVTLSCSPISGHRSVSWYQQTPGQGLQFLFEYFSETQRNKGNFPGRFSGRQFSNSRSEMNVSTLELGDSALYLCASSLGTGIANEQFFGPGTRLTVL.

The chain couples TRBV20-1 to TRBJ1-5, with unresolved D. V lost 6 bases to trimming and J lost 5 bases, with 8 bases between them. Germline loops: CDR1 DFQATT, CDR2 SNEGSKA (reference sequence). The CDR3 totals 11 residues. The CDR3 region is CSAPGDQPQHF. CDR3 nucleotide sequence: TGCAGTGCCCCCGGTGATCAGCCCCAGCATTTT.

The chain is built from TRBV5-4 and TRBJ1-1; 7 nucleotides line up with TRBD1. CDR3 length: 14 amino acids. Trimming took 3 bases from V and 4 from J; bases not matched to a gene: 6. CDR1 is SGHNT and CDR2 is YYREEE in the germline V gene (reference sequence). As DNA, the CDR3 is TGTGCCAGCAGCTCGGGACAGTCTCCCACTGAAGCTTTCTTT. This codes for CASSSGQSPTEAFF.

The CDR3 DNA is TGTGCCAGCTCCCGAGGCGTGAACACTGAAGCTTTCTTT. Translation gives CASSRGVNTEAFF. The chain joins TRBV7-7 to TRBJ1-1, with unresolved D. This CDR3 contains 13 residues. Trimming left V 8 bases short and J 0 bases short, with 10 bases between. Germline V gene data show CDR1 as SSHAT and CDR2 as FNYEAQ (reference sequence).

This chain connects TRBV29-1 to TRBJ2-1; D perhaps matches TRBD1 (6 bases). The germline V and J ends were trimmed by 6 bases and 8 bases, with 32 bases remaining between them. The length of the CDR3 is 18 residues. Germline V gene sequence: CDR1 SQVTM, CDR2 ANQGSEA. CDR3 nucleotides: TGCAGCGTACGGGACACCTCTTCACGGGGTCCGCTCCGGGATGAGCAGTTCTTC. Its translation: CSVRDTSSRGPLRDEQFF.

The chain links TRBV6-5 to TRBJ2-7, with a weak D call TRBD2 (5 bases). The CDR3 spans 13 residues. Germline V gene lookup returns CDR1 MNHEY and CDR2 SVGAGI. With 6 bases removed from V and 3 bases from J, the gap between germline ends came to 12 bases. The CDR3 protein is CASSRDYYYEQYF. CDR3 coding DNA: TGTGCCAGCAGCCGCGACTATTACTACGAGCAGTACTTC.

V is TRBV29-1 and J is TRBJ1-1; 10 bases are a match to TRBD1. V gave up 7 bases and J gave up 1 base; unmatched junction bases: 3. CDR3 length equals 13 residues. Per germline, CDR1 SQVTM and CDR2 ANQGSEA. The CDR3 DNA follows: TGCAGCGCAGGGACAGGGGCGAACACTGAAGCTTTCTTT. It codes for CSAGTGANTEAFF.

The chain is built from TRBV7-8 and TRBJ2-3; 7 bases agree with TRBD1. V lost 3 bases and J lost 0; bases outside the gene matches: 3. Germline V CDR1 and CDR2: SGHVS, FQNEAQ. This CDR3 has 15 amino acids. CDR3 nucleotide sequence: TGTGCCAGCAGCTTCGGGACAGCTAGCACAGATACGCAGTATTTT. Translated, it gives CASSFGTASTDTQYF.